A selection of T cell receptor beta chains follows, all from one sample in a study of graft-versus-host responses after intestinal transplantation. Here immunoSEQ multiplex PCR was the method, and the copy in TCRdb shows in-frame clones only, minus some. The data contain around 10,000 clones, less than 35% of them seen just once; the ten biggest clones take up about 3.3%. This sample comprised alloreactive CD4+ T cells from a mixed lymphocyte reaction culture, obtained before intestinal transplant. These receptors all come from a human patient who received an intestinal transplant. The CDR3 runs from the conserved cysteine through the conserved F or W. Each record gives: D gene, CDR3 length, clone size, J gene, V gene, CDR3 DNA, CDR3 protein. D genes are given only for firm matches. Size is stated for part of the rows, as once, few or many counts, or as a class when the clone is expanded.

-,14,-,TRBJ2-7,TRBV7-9,TGTGCCAGCAGCTTAGACAGCTCCTCCTACGAGCAGTACTTC,CASSLDSSSYEQYF
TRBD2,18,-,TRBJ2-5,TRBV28,TGTGCCAGCAATAAAATCTCCGGGACTAGCGGGATGTGGGGGACCCAGTACTTC,CASNKISGTSGMWGTQYF
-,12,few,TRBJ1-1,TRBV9,TGTGCCAGCAGCGTAGCGGGCAGGGAAGCTTTCTTT,CASSVAGREAFF
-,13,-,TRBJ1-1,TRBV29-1,TGCAGCGTTGTCCAAGGAGGGGGCACTGAAGCTTTCTTT,CSVVQGGGTEAFF
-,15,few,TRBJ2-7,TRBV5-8,TGTGCCAGCACCAGGGAAGCAGGGAGACTCTACGAGCAGTACTTC,CASTREAGRLYEQYF
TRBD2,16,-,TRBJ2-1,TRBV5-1,TGCGCCAGCAGCTCCTACCTAGCGGGAGGCTACAATGAGCAGTTCTTC,CASSSYLAGGYNEQFF
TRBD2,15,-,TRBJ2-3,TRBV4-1,TGCGCCAGCAGCCCCCTGGGAGGGTCCTGGGATACGCAGTATTTT,CASSPLGGSWDTQYF
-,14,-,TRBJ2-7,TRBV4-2,TGTGCCAGCAGCTTGGCGGTAGGAGTCTACGAGCAGTACTTC,CASSLAVGVYEQYF
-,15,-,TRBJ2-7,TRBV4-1,TGCGCCAGCAGCCTGAGGACAAGGCCCTCCTACGAGCAGTACTTC,CASSLRTRPSYEQYF
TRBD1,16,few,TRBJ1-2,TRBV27,TGTGCCAGCAGTCTCCTTGGACAGGGGGCTAACTATGGCTACACCTTC,CASSLLGQGANYGYTF
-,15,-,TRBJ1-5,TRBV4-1,TGCGCCAGCAGCCAAGACGTGGGTAGCAATCAGCCCCAGCATTTT,CASSQDVGSNQPQHF
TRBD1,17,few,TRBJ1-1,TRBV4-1,TGCGCCAGCAGCCAAACGGACAGGGGGTACTTGAACACTGAAGCTTTCTTT,CASSQTDRGYLNTEAFF
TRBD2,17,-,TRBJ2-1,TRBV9,TGTGCCAGCAGCTCCGGGACTAGCGGAACGATAGGGGATGAGCAGTTCTTC,CASSSGTSGTIGDEQFF
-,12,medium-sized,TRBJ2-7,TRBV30,TGTGCCTGGAGTGTGGGATACTACGAGCAGTACTTC,CAWSVGYYEQYF
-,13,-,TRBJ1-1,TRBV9,TGTGCCAGCAGCGTAGGAGCGGGGCCTGAAGCTTTCTTT,CASSVGAGPEAFF
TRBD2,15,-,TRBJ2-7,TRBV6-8,TGTGCCTGGTTCGGGGGGGGCAGGAACTCCTACGAGCAGTACTTC,CAWFGGGRNSYEQYF
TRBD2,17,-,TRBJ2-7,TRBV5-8,TGTGCCAGCAGCTTAGGGACTAGCGGAGCGAGCTCCTACGAGCAGTACTTC,CASSLGTSGASSYEQYF
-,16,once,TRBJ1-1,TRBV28,TGTGCCAGCAGTTTATTAGGGGCCTTGGAGAACACTGAAGCTTTCTTT,CASSLLGALENTEAFF
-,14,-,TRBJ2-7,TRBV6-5,TGTGCCAGCCGCAAGATCGGGGGATCCTACGAGCAGTACTTC,CASRKIGGSYEQYF
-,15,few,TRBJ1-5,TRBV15,TGTGCCACCAGCAGGTTCGGGAATAGCAATCAGCCCCAGCATTTT,CATSRFGNSNQPQHF
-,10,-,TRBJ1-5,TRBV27,TGTGCCAGCCTGCATCAGCCCCAGCATTTT,CASLHQPQHF
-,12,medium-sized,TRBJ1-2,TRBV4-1,TGCGCCAGCAGCTCCCCAGTGGATGGCTACACCTTC,CASSSPVDGYTF
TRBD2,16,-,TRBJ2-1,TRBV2,TGTGCCAGCAGTGACACGCAGCGGGAGTCGCGAAATGAGCAGTTCTTC,CASSDTQRESRNEQFF
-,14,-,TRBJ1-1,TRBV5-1,TGCGCCAGCAGCTCGGGACGGGGGAACACTGAAGCTTTCTTT,CASSSGRGNTEAFF
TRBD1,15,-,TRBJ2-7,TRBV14,TGTGCCAGCAGCCCGTTCCGACAGGGGTCCTACGAGCAGTACTTC,CASSPFRQGSYEQYF
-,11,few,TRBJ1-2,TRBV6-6,TGTGCCAGCAGGGAGGGAGTTGGCTACACCTTC,CASREGVGYTF
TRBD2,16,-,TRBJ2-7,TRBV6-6,TGTGCCAGCAGTTACCATACTAGCGGGGGATACTACGAGCAGTACTTC,CASSYHTSGGYYEQYF
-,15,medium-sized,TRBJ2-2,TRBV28,TGTGCCAGCAGTCTCTTGGGGGGAGCTTCCGGGGAGCTGTTTTTT,CASSLLGGASGELFF
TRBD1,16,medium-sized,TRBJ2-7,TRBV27,TGTGCCAGCAGTTCCTTCGAGGGGGCGAGCTCCTACGAGCAGTACTTC,CASSSFEGASSYEQYF
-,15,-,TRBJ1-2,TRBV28,TGTGCCAGCAGAGCGTGGGTGGCAGGGGACTATGGCTACACCTTC,CASRAWVAGDYGYTF